The sequence of this TCR beta chain was determined in a study of blood T cell repertoires in COVID-19. Germline lookup yields CDR1 SGHRS and CDR2 YFSETQ. V gave up 1 base and J gave up 4 bases; unmatched junction bases: 1. The CDR3 consists of 14 residues. Assay used: immunoSEQ multiplex PCR; TCRdb lists only in-frame clones, some missing. The sample lists some 130,000 clones, roughly 82% occurring once. Sequenced sample: peripheral blood. The chain is built from TRBV5-1 and TRBJ1-1; 10 nucleotides match TRBD1. This TCR derives from an older man with acute or convalescent COVID-19. The CDR3 bases are TGCGCCAGCAGCTTGAGGACAGGGGGCACTGAAGCTTTCTTT. Protein sequence: CASSLRTGGTEAFF.